The 32 T cell receptor beta chains listed next were all sequenced from one sample in a study of Ad26.COV2.S vaccination and SARS-CoV-2 variants. Treatment meaning: 19 received Ad26.COV2.S at low or high dose, single or two shots; about five received placebo; per-sample allocation not given. Sampling was done on day 63 after the first vaccine or placebo injection. Data came from immunoSEQ multiplex PCR; TCRdb stores just in-frame clones and leaves some out. The repertoire includes about 320,000 clones, around 83% of them detected once, and approximately 1.9% sits in the top ten. The material was peripheral blood, obtained in a trial of Ad26.COV2.S vaccine versus placebo. These receptors all come from a person aged 18-60 years who received the Ad26.COV2.S COVID-19 vaccine or a placebo.

The V and J genes are TRBV9 and TRBJ1-3, with D uncertain. CDR1 and CDR2 from the germline V gene are SGDLS and YYNGEE. The CDR3 loop spans 13 amino acids. V was pared by 3 bases and J by 1 base, with 5 bases between. CDR3 coding DNA: TGTGCCAGCAGCGAGTTATCTGGAAACACCATATATTTT. Protein: CASSELSGNTIYF.

V gene TRBV7-9 combines with J gene TRBJ2-1; D is uncertain. The CDR3 runs 13 residues. V was clipped by 3 bases and J by 5 bases, with 8 bases between them. Per germline, CDR1 SEHNR and CDR2 FQNEAQ (reference sequence). This chain's CDR3 is CASSFLPHNEQFF. Written as DNA, the CDR3 is TGTGCCAGCAGCTTTCTCCCCCACAATGAGCAGTTCTTC. The full variable domain, its missing parts supplied by reference TRBV7-9 and TRBJ2-1, is DTGVSQNPRHKITKRGQNVTFRCDPISEHNRLYWYRQTLGQGPEFLTYFQNEAQLEKSRLLSDRFSAERPKGSFSTLEIQRTEQGDSAMYLCASSFLPHNEQFFGPGTRLTVL.

V usage is TRBV5-5 and J usage is TRBJ2-4, with D tentatively TRBD2 (6 bases). V dropped 5 bases and J dropped 8 bases, with 17 bases sitting between them. CDR3 size: 14 residues. CDR1 and CDR2 from the germline V gene are SGHKS and YYEKEE (reference sequence). The CDR3 bases are TGTGCCAGCAGAGGGAAGACTAGTAATGACATTCAGTACTTC. Translation: CASRGKTSNDIQYF.

The rearrangement joins TRBV6-6 to TRBJ2-1, with TRBD2 as a possible D gene (5 bases). Trimming stripped 7 bases from V and 6 bases from J, with 10 bases between. Germline V gene sequence: CDR1 MNHNY, CDR2 SVGAGI (reference sequence). This CDR3 contains 12 residues. This CDR3 reads CASIGEGNEQFF. CDR3 sequence (DNA): TGTGCCAGCATCGGAGAGGGCAATGAGCAGTTCTTC.

V is TRBV29-1 and J is TRBJ2-7; D is perhaps TRBD1 or TRBD2 (5 bases each). The germline V gene encodes CDR1 SQVTM and CDR2 ANQGSEA. V gave up 7 bases and J gave up 0 bases, with 16 bases separating them. This CDR3 comprises 14 residues. DNA of the CDR3: TGCAGCGCCACGACCCGGGGCGGCTCCTACGAGCAGTACTTC. It is translated as CSATTRGGSYEQYF.

The genes are TRBV2 and TRBJ1-6; the D is unclear. The CDR3 is 14 residues long. Germline assignment: CDR1 SNHLY and CDR2 FYNNEI. The ends were cut back, 6 bases at V and 7 bases at J, with 13 bases in the middle. CDR3 amino acids: CASSQAALNSPLHF. For the CDR3, the DNA is TGTGCCAGCAGCCAAGCGGCGTTGAATTCACCCCTCCACTTT.

This chain uses TRBV4-2 with TRBJ1-5, with a weak D call TRBD1 (5 bases). CDR3 length: 15 amino acids. V dropped 5 bases and J dropped 2 bases, with 13 bases sitting between them. Looked up from germline, CDR1 is LGHNA and CDR2 is YNFKEQ. CDR3 in amino acids: CASSSSPTGNQPQHF. CDR3 nucleotide sequence: TGTGCCAGCAGCTCCTCTCCGACAGGCAATCAGCCCCAGCATTTT.

About this clone itself: The same CDR3 also results from other DNA sequences found in this sample. Here the CDR3 DNA reads TGTGCCAGCAGTTCCCTAGCGGGGGGCACAGATACGCAGTATTTT. It encodes CASSSLAGGTDTQYF. This chain links TRBV7-3 with TRBJ2-3, with 10 bases that match TRBD2. The germline V gene encodes CDR1 SGHTA and CDR2 FQGTGA. The V gene end was trimmed by 6 bases and the J gene end by 1 base; junction bases not matched to a gene: 4. The CDR3 totals 15 residues.

This chain connects TRBV7-9 to TRBJ2-1; 7 bases are a match to TRBD1. Looked up from germline, CDR1 is SEHNR and CDR2 is FQNEAQ (reference sequence). Trimming cost V 5 bases and J 8 bases; bases outside gene matches: 9. This CDR3 spans 14 amino acids. The CDR3 sequence: CASSPILDRDEQFF. The CDR3 region has the DNA TGTGCCAGCAGCCCAATCTTAGACAGGGATGAGCAGTTCTTC. Variable domain in full (rest from reference TRBV7-9 and TRBJ2-1): DTGVSQNPRHKITKRGQNVTFRCDPISEHNRLYWYRQTLGQGPEFLTYFQNEAQLEKSRLLSDRFSAERPKGSFSTLEIQRTEQGDSAMYLCASSPILDRDEQFFGPGTRLTVL.

The chain is built from TRBV7-9 and TRBJ1-2; TRBD1 agrees at 8 bases. The CDR3 consists of 14 residues. The V gene's germline CDR1 is SEHNR and CDR2 FQNEAQ (reference sequence). V lost 5 bases to trimming and J lost 8 bases; unmatched junction nucleotides: 10. CDR3 DNA sequence: TGTGCCAGCAGCCCCCAGGGGGCTCAGGGCGGCTACACCTTC. Protein: CASSPQGAQGGYTF.

The rearrangement uses TRBV18 and TRBJ1-2; D is unresolved. This CDR3 spans 14 amino acids. Germline V gene lookup returns CDR1 KGHSH and CDR2 LQKENI. V gave up 2 bases and J gave up 4 bases, with 11 bases separating them. The CDR3 loop reads CASSPARDAYGYTF. CDR3 nucleotide sequence: TGTGCCAGCTCACCAGCACGAGACGCCTATGGCTACACCTTC.

This clone has only a few counts. The chain links TRBV7-2 to TRBJ2-6, with 7 bases aligning to TRBD1. Germline CDR1 SGHTA, CDR2 FQGNSA. The CDR3 sequence is 15 residues long. Trimming took 4 bases from V and 0 from J; bases not matched to a gene: 0. The DNA of the CDR3 is TGTGCCAGCAGCTCAGGGGGCTCTGGGGCCAACGTCCTGACTTTC. It codes for CASSSGGSGANVLTF.

This chain links TRBV20-1 with TRBJ1-6; D is possibly TRBD1 (5 bases). Trimming pared 4 bases from V and 14 bases from J, leaving 12 bases between. The CDR3 totals 11 residues. Per germline, CDR1 DFQATT and CDR2 SNEGSKA (reference sequence). This CDR3 reads CSAIQGPTLHF. The CDR3 DNA is TGCAGTGCTATTCAGGGCCCTACCCTCCACTTT.

V is TRBV3-1 (or the pseudogene TRBV3-2) and J is TRBJ2-1; D is unresolved. The V and J ends lost 4 bases and 6 bases respectively, with 7 bases between them. The germline CDR1 and CDR2 sequences are LGHDT and YNNKEL (reference sequence). This CDR3 is built from 12 residues. The CDR3 protein is CASSRVVNEQFF. CDR3 bases: TGTGCCAGCAGCCGGGTGGTCAATGAGCAGTTCTTC.

V is TRBV19 and J is TRBJ1-2, with D maybe TRBD1 (5 bases). Trimming removed 5 bases at V and 2 bases at J, with 15 bases between. The CDR3 spans 15 residues. Germline CDR1 LNHDA, CDR2 SQIVND (reference sequence). The CDR3, as DNA: TGTGCCAGTAGTGGCAGGGCTCTGGCCAACTATGGCTACACCTTC. Translated, it gives CASSGRALANYGYTF.

This sequence joins TRBV7-8 and TRBJ1-5; D perhaps matches TRBD1 (6 bases). The CDR3 is made up of 14 amino acids. Germline CDR1 reads SGHVS; CDR2 reads FQNEAQ. V lost 3 bases and J 6 bases, leaving 12 bases between the germline ends. The CDR3 reads CASSFRGLGQPQHF. CDR3 bases: TGTGCCAGCAGCTTCCGGGGGCTCGGTCAGCCCCAGCATTTT.

The rearrangement links TRBV11-2 to TRBJ1-3; D perhaps matches TRBD1 (5 bases). Trimming pared 5 bases from V and 0 bases from J, leaving 17 bases between. Germline lookup yields CDR1 SGHAT and CDR2 FQNNGV. The CDR3 sequence is 17 residues long. Written as DNA, the CDR3 is TGTGCCAGCAGCCCAACGCTGGGGGGGGTCTCTGGAAACACCATATATTTT. This sequence encodes CASSPTLGGVSGNTIYF.

This clone was seen just once. The V and J genes are TRBV18 and TRBJ2-1; D is ambiguous. Per germline, CDR1 KGHSH and CDR2 LQKENI. V gave up 1 base and J gave up 4 bases, with 5 bases separating them. This CDR3 spans 13 amino acids. The CDR3 is CASSPRPYNEQFF. CDR3 DNA: TGTGCCAGCTCACCACGGCCTTACAATGAGCAGTTCTTC.

The chain couples TRBV11-2 to TRBJ2-2, with D possibly TRBD1 on 7 matching bases. The germline CDR1 and CDR2 sequences are SGHAT and FQNNGV. The V end was cut by 7 bases, the J end by 9 bases, with 27 bases between. The CDR3 consists of 17 residues. CDR3 loop: CASTQYQGGVAVWELFF. CDR3 nucleotide sequence: TGTGCCAGCACCCAATACCAGGGGGGAGTTGCGGTGTGGGAGCTGTTTTTT.

The chain links TRBV18 to TRBJ1-4; unclear D gene. Trimming shortened V by 4 bases and J by 1 base, and 1 base separated the two germline ends. The CDR3 spans 12 residues. Germline CDR1 KGHSH, CDR2 LQKENI. The CDR3 loop reads CASSQTNEKLFF. The CDR3 nucleotides are TGTGCCAGCTCACAAACTAATGAAAAACTGTTTTTT.

This clone showed up just once. The chain is built from TRBV5-6 and TRBJ1-1; TRBD1 agrees at 8 bases. The CDR3 consists of 15 residues. CDR1 and CDR2 from the germline V gene are SGHDT and YYEEEE. J was trimmed by 1 base and V by 4 bases; bases with no gene match: 6. DNA for the CDR3: TGTGCCAGCAGCCCACTAGGACAGGGGAACACTGAAGCTTTCTTT. Its protein is CASSPLGQGNTEAFF.

The chain uses TRBV6-5 and TRBJ2-2; D is possibly TRBD1 (5 bases). The V end lost 5 bases, the J end lost 1 base, and 8 bases lay between the germline ends. CDR3 length: 14 amino acids. The V gene's germline CDR1 is MNHEY and CDR2 SVGAGI. CDR3 amino acids: CASSTTVNTGELFF. CDR3 sequence (DNA): TGTGCCAGCAGTACGACAGTGAACACCGGGGAGCTGTTTTTT.

The rearrangement joins TRBV7-2 to TRBJ2-3; a weak D match, TRBD2 (6 bases). CDR1 SGHTA and CDR2 FQGNSA come from the germline V gene. Trimming shortened V by 8 bases and J by 0 bases, and 9 bases separated the two germline ends. The CDR3 consists of 13 residues. CDR3 nucleotide sequence: TGTGCCAGCCGGAGGGCTAGCACAGATACGCAGTATTTT. Its protein product is CASRRASTDTQYF.

The rearrangement links TRBV2 to TRBJ2-3; TRBD2 matches at 13 bases. J was trimmed by 4 bases and V by 5 bases; bases with no gene match: 9. The CDR3 is 17 residues long. Germline lookup yields CDR1 SNHLY and CDR2 FYNNEI. This CDR3 reads CASSPTLGLAGADTQYF. CDR3 DNA: TGTGCCAGCAGTCCTACCCTCGGACTAGCGGGGGCAGATACGCAGTATTTT.

The V call is TRBV9, the J call TRBJ2-4; 7 positions match TRBD2. CDR3 size: 14 residues. V trimming: 0 bases; J trimming: 7 bases; junction bases outside the gene matches: 4. Germline CDR1 is SGDLS and CDR2 is YYNGEE. The CDR3 here is CASSVEGGLNIQYF. The CDR3 nucleotides are TGTGCCAGCAGCGTAGAGGGAGGGCTGAACATTCAGTACTTC.

This clone was counted only a few times. The chain combines TRBV7-2 with TRBJ1-3; 10 bases match TRBD1. The CDR3 runs to 17 residues. The V gene's germline CDR1 is SGHTA and CDR2 FQGNSA. With V trimmed by 7 bases and J by 4 bases, 13 bases remained unmatched. The CDR3 loop is CASTLALTGGRGNTIYF. The DNA of the CDR3 is TGTGCCAGCACCCTAGCCCTGACAGGGGGCAGAGGAAACACCATATATTTT.

The chain carries TRBV6-5 and TRBJ1-3; TRBD1 aligns across 8 bases. The germline CDR1 and CDR2 sequences are MNHEY and SVGAGI. CDR3 size: 15 residues. With 5 bases clipped from V and 4 bases from J, the junction kept 7 bases outside the gene matches. DNA for the CDR3: TGTGCCAGCAGTCTGACCGGGACAGGAGGAAACACCATATATTTT. This encodes CASSLTGTGGNTIYF.

This CDR3 is CASSPSLLYGYTF. The CDR3 DNA follows: TGTGCCAGCTCGCCGTCCCTCCTATATGGCTACACCTTC. This sequence joins TRBV18 and TRBJ1-2; no clear D gene. CDR3 length: 13 residues. Germline V gene data show CDR1 as KGHSH and CDR2 as LQKENI. V was trimmed by 6 bases and J by 5 bases, leaving 13 bases between them.

V gene TRBV7-6 combines with J gene TRBJ2-5; 7 positions match TRBD2. The CDR3 length is 15 residues. Germline assignment: CDR1 SGHVS and CDR2 FNYEAQ. V shed 5 bases and J 1 base; nucleotides not matched to a gene: 7. The CDR3 reads CASSTRRGVQETQYF. In DNA, the CDR3 is TGTGCCAGCAGCACACGTCGGGGGGTCCAAGAGACCCAGTACTTC.

V is TRBV27 and J is TRBJ1-1; D uncertain. The germline CDR1 and CDR2 sequences are MNHEY and SMNVEV (reference sequence). Trimming left V 3 bases short and J 0 bases short, with 11 bases between. CDR3 size: 15 residues. CDR3 DNA: TGTGCCAGCAGTTTGCGAGGACGGTTGAACACTGAAGCTTTCTTT. It translates to CASSLRGRLNTEAFF.

This clone was detected once. The genes are TRBV19 and TRBJ1-1; D ambiguous. The CDR3 loop spans 13 amino acids. Germline assignment: CDR1 LNHDA and CDR2 SQIVND (reference sequence). V gave up 2 bases and J gave up 4 bases, with 8 bases separating them. CDR3: CASSIRWGTEAFF. The CDR3 DNA follows: TGTGCCAGTAGTATAAGATGGGGCACTGAAGCTTTCTTT.

This clone was counted once. The chain has TRBV5-1 and TRBJ2-5; D remains ambiguous. The CDR3 runs 15 residues. V lost 0 bases, J lost 5 bases, and 14 bases lay in between. Germline loops: CDR1 SGHRS, CDR2 YFSETQ. The CDR3 here is CASSLEELSRETQYF. In nucleotides, the CDR3 is TGCGCCAGCAGCTTGGAAGAGCTCTCGAGGGAGACCCAGTACTTC.